The rows below give T cell receptor beta chains drawn from one sample of a study of blood T cell repertoires in COVID-19. The repertoire was sequenced with immunoSEQ multiplex PCR; TCRdb's copy has only in-frame clones and lacks some. This table holds about 130,000 clones, over 60% found once. Sequenced sample: peripheral blood. These receptors were collected from a woman in her 70s with acute or convalescent COVID-19. CDR3s include the opening cysteine and the closing phenylalanine or tryptophan. A D gene is named only where the DNA matches it firmly. Part of the rows lack a size; the others show once, few, many or a class for expanded clones.

TRBV7-8	NA	NA	TRBJ1-1	CASSLSIVRNTEAFF	TGTGCCAGCAGCTTATCGATAGTCCGGAACACTGAAGCTTTCTTT
TRBV2	NA	few	TRBJ1-1	CASSDQGRGTEAFF	TGTGCCAGCAGTGATCAGGGGAGGGGAACTGAAGCTTTCTTT
TRBV4-3	NA	NA	TRBJ2-2	CASSQDPQGRELFF	TGCGCCAGCAGCCAAGATCCTCAGGGCCGGGAGCTGTTTTTT
TRBV18	NA	once	TRBJ1-2	CASSPPGQVIGNYGYTF	TGTGCCAGCTCACCTCCGGGACAAGTTATCGGTAACTATGGCTACACCTTC
TRBV18	NA	NA	TRBJ1-1	CASSEVQGVEAFF	TGTGCCAGCTCAGAAGTACAGGGAGTCGAAGCTTTCTTT
TRBV6-1	TRBD2	NA	TRBJ2-1	CASSEFRASGSWVGQFF	TGTGCCAGCAGTGAATTTAGGGCTAGCGGGAGTTGGGTGGGGCAGTTCTTC
TRBV15	NA	once	TRBJ1-4	CATSTMERGFLFF	TGTGCCACCAGTACTATGGAGCGAGGGTTTCTGTTTTTT
TRBV6-5	NA	NA	TRBJ1-5	CASKSTGGPQHF	TGTGCCAGTAAGTCCACCGGGGGGCCCCAGCATTTT
TRBV5-5	TRBD1	once	TRBJ1-4	CASSPRTGVGEKLFF	TGTGCCAGCAGCCCTAGGACAGGGGTCGGTGAAAAACTGTTTTTT
TRBV7-3	TRBD2	NA	TRBJ2-3	CASSPAPLAGVTDTQYF	TGTGCCAGCAGCCCCGCCCCACTAGCGGGGGTAACAGATACGCAGTATTTT
TRBV28	NA	NA	TRBJ2-3	CASSTRESWQNF	TGTGCCAGCAGTACCCGGGAATCCTGGCAAAATTTT
TRBV5-4	NA	NA	TRBJ2-7	CASSSLSYEQYF	TGTGCCAGCAGCTCCCTCTCCTACGAGCAGTACTTC
TRBV19	NA	NA	TRBJ1-5	CASKEATGLGNQPQHF	TGTGCCAGTAAAGAGGCAACAGGGTTGGGCAATCAGCCCCAGCATTTT
TRBV28	TRBD1	NA	TRBJ1-6	CASSRTGGFSPLHF	TGTGCCAGCAGTCGGACAGGGGGCTTTTCACCCCTCCACTTT
TRBV19	TRBD2	NA	TRBJ2-1	CASSIEASGTLYNEQFF	TGTGCCAGTAGTATAGAGGCTAGCGGGACCCTATACAATGAGCAGTTCTTC
TRBV7-2	NA	NA	TRBJ2-2	CASSFGAREVTGELFF	TGTGCCAGCAGCTTTGGTGCCCGAGAGGTCACCGGGGAGCTGTTTTTT
TRBV5-5	NA	NA	TRBJ1-5	CASSLGVGGSNQPQHF	TGTGCCAGCAGCTTGGGCGTCGGGGGAAGCAATCAGCCCCAGCATTTT
TRBV9	NA	NA	TRBJ2-1	CASSGTGTNYNEQFF	TGTGCCAGCAGCGGCACCGGGACAAACTACAATGAGCAGTTCTTC
TRBV5-1	TRBD1	NA	TRBJ2-2	CASSPGGNTGELFF	TGCGCCAGCAGCCCAGGGGGGAACACCGGGGAGCTGTTTTTT
TRBV6-1	TRBD1	few	TRBJ1-6	CASSEATTGVNSPLHF	TGTGCCAGCAGTGAAGCAACGACAGGGGTTAATTCACCCCTCCACTTT
TRBV10-3	TRBD1	NA	TRBJ1-2	CAISVTGEVRGYTF	TGTGCCATCAGTGTTACAGGGGAAGTTCGCGGCTACACCTTC
TRBV7-2	TRBD2	NA	TRBJ2-3	CASSVTSGGVRDTQYF	TGTGCCAGCAGCGTAACTAGCGGGGGGGTGAGGGATACGCAGTATTTT